This TCR beta chain derives from a study of CDR3 diversity in severe acne. One entry per CDR3 protein, called by TCRdb with MiXCR from the PCR reads. The repertoire holds around 94,000 distinct CDR3 sequences, more than 45% seen once, with roughly 12% in the top ten. Note on this clonotype: At one end the junction does not follow the germline gene, possibly because of a read error.

The CDR3 totals 16 residues. Looked up from germline, CDR1 is MGHDK and CDR2 is SYGVNS. The source material was blood. This receptor was obtained from a male donor with acne. This rearrangement joins TRBV25-1 to TRBJ2-3, with D perhaps TRBD2 (6 bases). The DNA for the CDR3 is TGTGCCAGCAGTGAATATCGGTTCGGGAGCACAGATACGCTGTATTTT. It specifies CASSEYRFGSTDTLYF.